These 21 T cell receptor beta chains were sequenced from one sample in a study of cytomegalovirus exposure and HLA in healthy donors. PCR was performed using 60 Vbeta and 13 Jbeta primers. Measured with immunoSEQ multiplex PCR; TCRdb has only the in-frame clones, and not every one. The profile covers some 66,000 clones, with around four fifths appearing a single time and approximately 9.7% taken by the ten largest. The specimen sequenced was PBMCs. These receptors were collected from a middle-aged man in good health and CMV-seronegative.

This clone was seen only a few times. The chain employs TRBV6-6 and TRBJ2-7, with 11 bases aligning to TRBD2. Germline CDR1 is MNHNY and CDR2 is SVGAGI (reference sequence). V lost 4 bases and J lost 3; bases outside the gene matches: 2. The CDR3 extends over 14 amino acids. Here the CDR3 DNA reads TGTGCCAGCAGTTCCGGGACTAGCGGCTACGAGCAGTACTTC. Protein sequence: CASSSGTSGYEQYF.

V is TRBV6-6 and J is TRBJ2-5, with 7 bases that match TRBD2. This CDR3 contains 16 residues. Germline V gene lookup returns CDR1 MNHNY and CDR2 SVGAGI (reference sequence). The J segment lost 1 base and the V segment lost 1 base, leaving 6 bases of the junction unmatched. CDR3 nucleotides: TGTGCCAGCAGTTACTGGGGGGGGTCATCCCAAGAGACCCAGTACTTC. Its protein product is CASSYWGGSSQETQYF.

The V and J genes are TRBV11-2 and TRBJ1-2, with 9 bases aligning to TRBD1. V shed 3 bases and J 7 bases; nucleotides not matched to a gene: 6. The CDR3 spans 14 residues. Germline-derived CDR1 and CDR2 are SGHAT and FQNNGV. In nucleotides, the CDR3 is TGTGCCAGCAGCTTTGGGACAGGGTCGACTGGCTACACCTTC. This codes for CASSFGTGSTGYTF. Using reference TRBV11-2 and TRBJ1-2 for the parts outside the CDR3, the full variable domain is EAGVAQSPRYKIIEKRQSVAFWCNPISGHATLYWYQQILGQGPKLLIQFQNNGVVDDSQLPKDRFSAERLKGVDSTLKIQPAKLEDSAVYLCASSFGTGSTGYTFGSGTRLTVV.

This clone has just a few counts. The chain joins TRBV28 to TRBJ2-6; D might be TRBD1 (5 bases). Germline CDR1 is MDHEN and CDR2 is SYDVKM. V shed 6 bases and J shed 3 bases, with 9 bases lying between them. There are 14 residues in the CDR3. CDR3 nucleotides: TGTGCCAGCAGAAGGGGCGGTGGGGCCAACGTCCTGACTTTC. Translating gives CASRRGGGANVLTF.

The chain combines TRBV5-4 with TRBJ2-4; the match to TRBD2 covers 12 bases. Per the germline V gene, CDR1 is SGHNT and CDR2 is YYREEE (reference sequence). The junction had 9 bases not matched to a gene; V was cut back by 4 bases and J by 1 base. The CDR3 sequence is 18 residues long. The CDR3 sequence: CASSPGTSGRSAKNIQYF. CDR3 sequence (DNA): TGTGCCAGCAGCCCCGGGACTAGCGGGCGCTCGGCCAAAAACATTCAGTACTTC.

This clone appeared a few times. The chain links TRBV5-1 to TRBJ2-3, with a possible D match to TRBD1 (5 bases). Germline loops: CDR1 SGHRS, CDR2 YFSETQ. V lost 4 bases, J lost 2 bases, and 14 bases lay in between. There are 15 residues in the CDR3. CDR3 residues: CASSVQGRVTDTQYF. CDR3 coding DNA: TGCGCCAGCAGCGTCCAGGGAAGGGTCACAGATACGCAGTATTTT.

The CDR3: CASRADRYSNQPQHF. CDR3 sequence (DNA): TGTGCCAGCAGGGCCGACAGGTATAGCAATCAGCCCCAGCATTTT. The chain employs TRBV6-5 and TRBJ1-5, with D tentatively TRBD1 (6 bases). V was trimmed by 6 bases and J by 0 bases, leaving 12 bases between them. The germline V gene has CDR1 MNHEY and CDR2 SVGAGI. The CDR3 extends over 15 amino acids.

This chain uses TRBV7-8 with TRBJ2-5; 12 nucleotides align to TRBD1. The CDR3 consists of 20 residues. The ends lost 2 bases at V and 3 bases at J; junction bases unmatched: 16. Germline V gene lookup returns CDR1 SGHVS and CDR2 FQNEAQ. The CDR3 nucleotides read TGTGCCAGCAGCTTACCGTCCGTGGGACAGGGGGCGCTTAGTGAAGAGACCCAGTACTTC. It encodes CASSLPSVGQGALSEETQYF.

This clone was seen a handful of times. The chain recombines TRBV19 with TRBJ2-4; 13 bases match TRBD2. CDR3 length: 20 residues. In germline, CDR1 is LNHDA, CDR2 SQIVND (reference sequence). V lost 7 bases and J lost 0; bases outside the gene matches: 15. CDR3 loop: CASTPHRGTSGALAKNIQYF. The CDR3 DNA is TGTGCCAGTACCCCACACCGCGGGACTAGCGGGGCCCTAGCCAAAAACATTCAGTACTTC. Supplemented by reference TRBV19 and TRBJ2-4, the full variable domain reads DGGITQSPKYLFRKEGQNVTLSCEQNLNHDAMYWYRQDPGQGLRLIYYSQIVNDFQKGDIAEGYSVSREKKESFPLTVTSAQKNPTAFYLCASTPHRGTSGALAKNIQYFGAGTRLSVL.

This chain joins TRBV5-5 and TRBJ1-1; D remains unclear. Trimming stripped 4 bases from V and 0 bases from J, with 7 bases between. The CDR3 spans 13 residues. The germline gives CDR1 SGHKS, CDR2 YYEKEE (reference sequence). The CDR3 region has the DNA TGTGCCAGCAGCCCGTCAGTGAACACTGAAGCTTTCTTT. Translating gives CASSPSVNTEAFF.

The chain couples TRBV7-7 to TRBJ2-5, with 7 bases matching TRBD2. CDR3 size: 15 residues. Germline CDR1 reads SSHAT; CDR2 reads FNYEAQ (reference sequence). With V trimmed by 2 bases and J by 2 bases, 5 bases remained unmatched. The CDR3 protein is CASSLMPGLQETQYF. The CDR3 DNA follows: TGTGCCAGCAGCTTAATGCCGGGACTACAAGAGACCCAGTACTTC.

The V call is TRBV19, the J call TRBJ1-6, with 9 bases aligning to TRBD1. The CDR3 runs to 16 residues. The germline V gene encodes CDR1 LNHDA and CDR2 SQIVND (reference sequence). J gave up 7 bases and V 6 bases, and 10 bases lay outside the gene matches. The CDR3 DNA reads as TGTGCCAGTAGCCGCGCAACAGGGGGCCGAAATTCACCCCTCCACTTT. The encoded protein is CASSRATGGRNSPLHF.

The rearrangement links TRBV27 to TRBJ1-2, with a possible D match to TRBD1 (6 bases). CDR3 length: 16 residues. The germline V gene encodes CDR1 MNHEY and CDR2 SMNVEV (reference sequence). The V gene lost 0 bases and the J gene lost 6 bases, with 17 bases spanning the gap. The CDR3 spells CASSLSLGQGLDGYTF. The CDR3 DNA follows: TGTGCCAGCAGTTTATCGTTGGGGCAGGGGTTGGATGGCTACACCTTC.

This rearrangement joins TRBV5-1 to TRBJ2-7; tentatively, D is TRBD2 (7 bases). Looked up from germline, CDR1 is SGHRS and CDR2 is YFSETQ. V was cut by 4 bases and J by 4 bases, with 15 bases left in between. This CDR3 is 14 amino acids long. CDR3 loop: CASSPPGGGYEQYF. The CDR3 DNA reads TGCGCCAGCAGCCCGCCGGGGGGCGGGTACGAGCAGTACTTC.

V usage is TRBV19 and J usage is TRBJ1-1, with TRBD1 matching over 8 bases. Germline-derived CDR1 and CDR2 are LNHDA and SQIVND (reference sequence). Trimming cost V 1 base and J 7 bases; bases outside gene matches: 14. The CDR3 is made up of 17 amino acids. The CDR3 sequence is CASSIGGTGDSISEAFF. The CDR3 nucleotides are TGTGCCAGTAGTATAGGGGGGACAGGTGACTCCATAAGTGAAGCTTTCTTT.

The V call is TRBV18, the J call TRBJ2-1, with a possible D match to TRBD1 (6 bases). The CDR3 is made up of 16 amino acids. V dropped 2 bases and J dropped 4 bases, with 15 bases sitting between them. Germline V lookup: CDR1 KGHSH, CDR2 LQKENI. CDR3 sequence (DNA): TGTGCCAGCTCACCAAAGATCCAGGGGCCTTACAATGAGCAGTTCTTC. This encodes CASSPKIQGPYNEQFF.

CDR3 region: CASSAGEAGGSLSTGELFF. The CDR3 bases are TGTGCCAGCAGCGCCGGAGAAGCGGGGGGAAGTTTGAGCACCGGGGAGCTGTTTTTT. This chain connects TRBV5-4 to TRBJ2-2; 9 bases are shared with TRBD2. Trimming took 4 bases from V and 4 from J; bases not matched to a gene: 17. This CDR3 is 19 amino acids long. Germline CDR1 SGHNT, CDR2 YYREEE (reference sequence).

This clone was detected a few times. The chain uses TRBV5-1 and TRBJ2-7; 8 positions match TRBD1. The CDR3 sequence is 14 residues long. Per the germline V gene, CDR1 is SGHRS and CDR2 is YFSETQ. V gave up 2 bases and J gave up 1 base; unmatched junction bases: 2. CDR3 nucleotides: TGCGCCAGCAGCTTTCGGACAGGGTCCTACGAGCAGTACTTC. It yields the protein CASSFRTGSYEQYF.

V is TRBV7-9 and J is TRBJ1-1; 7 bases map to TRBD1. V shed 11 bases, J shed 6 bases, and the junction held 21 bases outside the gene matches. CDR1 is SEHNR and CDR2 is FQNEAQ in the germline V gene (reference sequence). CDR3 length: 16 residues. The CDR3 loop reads CAPLDYRDRRTAEAFF. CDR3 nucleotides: TGTGCCCCCCTCGACTACCGGGACAGACGTACAGCTGAAGCTTTCTTT.

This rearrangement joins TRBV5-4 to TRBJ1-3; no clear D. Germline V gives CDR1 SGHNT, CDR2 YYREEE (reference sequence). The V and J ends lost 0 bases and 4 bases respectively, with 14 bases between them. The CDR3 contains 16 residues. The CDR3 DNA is TGTGCCAGCAGCTTGGAGGGTTCGGGAGCAGGAAACACCATATATTTT. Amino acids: CASSLEGSGAGNTIYF.

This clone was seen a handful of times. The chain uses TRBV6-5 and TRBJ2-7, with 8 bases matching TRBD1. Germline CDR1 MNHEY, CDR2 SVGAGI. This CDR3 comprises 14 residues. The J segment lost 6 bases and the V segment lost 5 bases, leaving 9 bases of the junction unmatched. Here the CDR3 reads CASSKTGEGSEQYF. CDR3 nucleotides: TGTGCCAGCAGTAAGACAGGGGAAGGCTCCGAGCAGTACTTC.